This T cell receptor (beta chain) was retrieved from a study of OX40 agonist ivuxolimab in advanced cancers. About the study: The treatment was a fully human IgG2 OX40 agonist, ivuxolimab. Every patient in dose escalation had hepatocellular carcinoma, melanoma, renal cell or head and neck cancer.

A remark on this clone: Its antigen remains unknown.

TCRdb keeps only in-frame clones here, not all; method: immunoSEQ multiplex PCR. The repertoire consists of fewer than 80,000 clones, with roughly nine tenths occurring once and the leading ten covering about 15%. Study-level points and caveats: Low normalized T-cell clonal expansion also characterized some of the nonresponders.

CDR3 length: 16 amino acids. Germline-derived CDR1 and CDR2 are MNHNY and SVGAGI (reference sequence). J gave up 6 bases and V 8 bases, and 12 bases lay outside the gene matches. The TCR sequence derives from an adult with an advanced solid tumor such as melanoma, head and neck, liver or kidney cancer. Sequencing was performed on CD4+ or CD8+ T cells sorted from blood, taken in a trial of the OX40 agonist ivuxolimab. The rearrangement links TRBV6-6 to TRBJ2-2; 10 bases match TRBD2. The CDR3 coding sequence is TGTGCCAGCTCCAGCGGGAGGGTTAAGGGGCCCGGGGAGCTGTTTTTT. This translates into CASSSGRVKGPGELFF.